This T cell receptor beta chain appears in the sequencing data of a study of T cell repertoires in cytomegalovirus infection. General observations from the study: The ex vivo response was dominated by HLA-C-restricted CMV-specific TCR beta clonotypes. The cumulative frequency of public TCR beta families distinguished individuals who carried CMV together with the relevant HLA.

Many counts were recorded for this clonotype. Its antigen remains unidentified. CDR1 is SGHAT, CDR2 FQNNGV, per germline. V dropped 5 bases and J dropped 8 bases, with 25 bases sitting between them. The CDR3 runs to 17 residues. One entry per CDR3 protein results from TCRdb running MiXCR on the reads. The data show about 320,000 distinct CDR3 sequences, over 7.5% seen once. The specimen was PBMCs. The sequence was collected from a human donor in good health (CMV status not recorded). Some clones in this sample may be carry-over from other donors' samples. The gene calls are TRBV11-2 and TRBJ2-1; the D gene is possibly TRBD1 (5 bases). The CDR3 DNA follows: TGTGCCAGCAGCCAAACCACAGGAAACTTCGGTGAGGATGAGCAGTTCTTC. It translates to CASSQTTGNFGEDEQFF.